One sample yielded the 31 T cell receptor beta chains listed below, sequenced in a study of T cell responses to AZD1222 COVID-19 vaccine. Clones were sequenced by immunoSEQ multiplex PCR, and TCRdb holds only the in-frame ones, with some missing. The profile shows around 130,000 clones, approximately 86% of them singletons. Material: peripheral blood, obtained on day 0 of AZD1222 vaccination. These TCRs come from an adult in good health.

The chain links TRBV12-3 or TRBV12-4 to TRBJ2-1; the D gene is possibly TRBD1 (5 bases). The V and J ends lost 6 bases and 5 bases respectively, with 11 bases between them. The CDR3 length is 13 residues. The CDR3 nucleotides are TGTGCCAGCAGCCCCTCAGGGAACAATGAGCAGTTCTTC. It translates to CASSPSGNNEQFF.

This chain joins TRBV10-3 and TRBJ1-5; D ambiguous. Per germline, CDR1 ENHRY and CDR2 SYGVKD. The ends were cut back, 5 bases at V and 5 bases at J, with 10 bases in the middle. This CDR3 is built from 13 residues. The CDR3 nucleotides are TGTGCCATCAGTACAGAGTACCATCAGCCCCAGCATTTT. It translates to CAISTEYHQPQHF.

The chain uses TRBV6-1 and TRBJ1-2; no firm D call. The CDR3 sequence is 16 residues long. The V end was cut by 3 bases, the J end by 5 bases, with 19 bases between. Germline V gene sequence: CDR1 MNHNS, CDR2 SASEGT. CDR3 protein: CASSDRGRRRTYGYTF. The DNA of the CDR3 is TGTGCCAGCAGTGACCGAGGGAGGAGACGGACTTATGGCTACACCTTC.

V gene TRBV7-9 combines with J gene TRBJ2-3; 9 positions agree with TRBD2. V trimming: 1 base; J trimming: 4 bases; junction bases outside the gene matches: 9. CDR3 length: 17 residues. The germline CDR1 and CDR2 sequences are SEHNR and FQNEAQ (reference sequence). The CDR3 loop reads CASSLGAAGGRADTQYF. The CDR3 DNA follows: TGTGCCAGCAGCTTAGGCGCGGCGGGGGGGCGCGCAGATACGCAGTATTTT. Drawing the rest from reference TRBV7-9 and TRBJ2-3, the complete variable domain is DTGVSQNPRHKITKRGQNVTFRCDPISEHNRLYWYRQTLGQGPEFLTYFQNEAQLEKSRLLSDRFSAERPKGSFSTLEIQRTEQGDSAMYLCASSLGAAGGRADTQYFGPGTRLTVL.

The rearrangement links TRBV4-3 to TRBJ1-6; 7 nucleotides line up with TRBD1. The trim removed 2 bases at V and 8 bases at J, leaving 12 bases unmatched. This CDR3 comprises 17 residues. Germline V lookup: CDR1 LGHNA, CDR2 YSLEER. In DNA, the CDR3 is TGCGCCAGCAGCCAATTCGCGTACAGGGGAGAGGATTCACCCCTCCACTTT. This codes for CASSQFAYRGEDSPLHF.

A single count supports this clone. The gene calls are TRBV3-1 (or the pseudogene TRBV3-2) and TRBJ2-7, with D perhaps TRBD2 (6 bases). Germline V gene data show CDR1 as LGHDT and CDR2 as YNNKEL (reference sequence). The V gene lost 1 base and the J gene lost 3 bases, with 16 bases spanning the gap. This CDR3 has 16 residues. CDR3 region: CASSQGDSGPGYEQYF. The CDR3 DNA is TGTGCCAGCAGCCAAGGGGATAGCGGCCCTGGCTACGAGCAGTACTTC.

In this sample, this clone turned up once. The DNA of the CDR3 is TGTGCCAGCAGCCCGTATTTATATGGAGGGAGCAATCAGCCCCAGCATTTT. Its protein is CASSPYLYGGSNQPQHF. The chain couples TRBV5-5 to TRBJ1-5, with D uncertain. CDR3 size: 17 residues. Trimming left V 4 bases short and J 1 base short, with 18 bases between. The germline V gene encodes CDR1 SGHKS and CDR2 YYEKEE (reference sequence).

This sequence joins TRBV24-1 and TRBJ2-3; TRBD1 matches 7 bases. Germline V lookup: CDR1 KGHDR, CDR2 SFDVKD. The V gene end was trimmed by 7 bases and the J gene end by 4 bases; junction bases not matched to a gene: 16. The CDR3 is 17 residues long. This CDR3 is CATSAGMGQRSSDTQYF. The CDR3 DNA reads TGTGCCACCAGCGCCGGCATGGGACAGCGGTCGTCAGATACGCAGTATTTT.

The chain uses TRBV10-3 and TRBJ2-3; D possibly corresponds to TRBD1 (6 bases). The CDR3 length is 19 residues. Germline V gene lookup returns CDR1 ENHRY and CDR2 SYGVKD. V shed 0 bases and J shed 2 bases, with 21 bases lying between them. CDR3 DNA sequence: TGTGCCATCAGTGAGTCGACCCGACACAGGGTTGGGGCCACAGATACGCAGTATTTT. It is translated as CAISESTRHRVGATDTQYF.

This chain connects TRBV5-6 to TRBJ1-1; 9 bases fit TRBD1. With 4 bases clipped from V and 5 bases from J, the junction kept 9 bases outside the gene matches. Germline CDR1 is SGHDT and CDR2 is YYEEEE. There are 15 residues in the CDR3. The CDR3 DNA reads as TGTGCCAGCAGCCCCCGGTGGGACAGGGCAACTGAAGCTTTCTTT. The encoded protein is CASSPRWDRATEAFF.

This chain links TRBV7-9 with TRBJ1-4; the D gene is possibly TRBD1 (6 bases). This CDR3 spans 16 amino acids. Deletions cut 5 bases from V and 3 bases from J, with 16 bases between. Germline loops: CDR1 SEHNR, CDR2 FQNEAQ (reference sequence). For the CDR3, the DNA is TGTGCCAGCAGCGATCCCTTAGGGGGTGCTAATGAAAAACTGTTTTTT. The encoded protein is CASSDPLGGANEKLFF.

The chain uses TRBV24-1 and TRBJ1-4; a possible D gene is TRBD1 (5 bases). CDR1 is KGHDR, CDR2 SFDVKD, per germline. V lost 7 bases and J 7 bases, leaving 12 bases between the germline ends. This CDR3 is built from 13 residues. The CDR3 reads CATSGTDIEKLFF. The CDR3 DNA reads as TGTGCCACCAGCGGGACCGATATTGAAAAACTGTTTTTT.

This clone was seen a single time. V and J are TRBV6-5 and TRBJ1-2; 8 bases are shared with TRBD1. The CDR3 has 14 residues. The junction had 2 bases not matched to a gene; V was cut back by 4 bases and J by 1 base. The germline V gene encodes CDR1 MNHEY and CDR2 SVGAGI. The CDR3 loop is CASSSDRDNYGYTF. CDR3 nucleotide sequence: TGTGCCAGCAGTTCGGACAGGGATAACTATGGCTACACCTTC.

The rearrangement links TRBV6-5 to TRBJ2-5, with 9 positions matching TRBD1. This CDR3 is built from 14 residues. V lost 7 bases, J lost 3 bases, and 6 bases stayed unmatched. Germline V CDR1 and CDR2: MNHEY, SVGAGI. CDR3 nucleotides: TGTGCCAGCATACAGGGGGCTTCTGAAGAGACCCAGTACTTC. This encodes CASIQGASEETQYF.

The chain recombines TRBV5-1 with TRBJ1-4; TRBD1 might be the D (5 bases). Trimming left V 4 bases short and J 4 bases short, with 17 bases between. The CDR3 totals 16 residues. Germline V gene sequence: CDR1 SGHRS, CDR2 YFSETQ. DNA for the CDR3: TGCGCCAGCAGCCTTGTACCGGGACGCGGTAATGAAAAACTGTTTTTT. Its protein is CASSLVPGRGNEKLFF.

The V and J genes are TRBV10-3 and TRBJ1-5; D remains unclear. The length of the CDR3 is 14 residues. Trimming cost V 5 bases and J 6 bases, with 14 bases left between them. Germline V gene data show CDR1 as ENHRY and CDR2 as SYGVKD. In DNA, the CDR3 is TGTGCCATCAGTATGGAAGCAGGCGGTCAGCCCCAGCATTTT. This translates into CAISMEAGGQPQHF.

The V and J genes are TRBV5-1 and TRBJ2-3, with TRBD1 matching 7 bases. The V gene's germline CDR1 is SGHRS and CDR2 YFSETQ. The junction had 1 base not matched to a gene; V was cut back by 0 bases and J by 0 bases. The CDR3 spans 15 residues. DNA of the CDR3: TGCGCCAGCAGCTTGGGGGACAGAAGCACAGATACGCAGTATTTT. Residues: CASSLGDRSTDTQYF. The whole variable domain, filled in from reference TRBV5-1 and TRBJ2-3, reads KAGVTQTPRYLIKTRGQQVTLSCSPISGHRSVSWYQQTPGQGLQFLFEYFSETQRNKGNFPGRFSGRQFSNSRSEMNVSTLELGDSALYLCASSLGDRSTDTQYFGPGTRLTVL.

This rearrangement joins TRBV6-5 to TRBJ1-2; 9 nucleotides match TRBD1. V shed 0 bases and J 7 bases; nucleotides not matched to a gene: 9. Germline V gives CDR1 MNHEY, CDR2 SVGAGI. The CDR3 runs to 16 residues. The CDR3: CASSYSSGTGLSGYTF. The CDR3 DNA sequence: TGTGCCAGCAGTTACTCGAGCGGGACAGGGTTATCTGGCTACACCTTC.

V is TRBV7-9 and J is TRBJ1-2; a weak D match, TRBD1 (5 bases). The CDR3 is made up of 13 amino acids. Germline V gene lookup returns CDR1 SEHNR and CDR2 FQNEAQ (reference sequence). Trimming shortened V by 1 base and J by 4 bases, and 7 bases separated the two germline ends. The CDR3 nucleotides read TGTGCCAGCAGCTTAGGCGGGGGCTATGGCTACACCTTC. Its protein product is CASSLGGGYGYTF.

The chain joins TRBV2 to TRBJ1-4; a weak D match, TRBD1 (6 bases). Trimming left V 2 bases short and J 5 bases short, with 12 bases between. This CDR3 has 15 amino acids. From germline, CDR1 is SNHLY and CDR2 FYNNEI. CDR3: CASSEIRTVNEKLFF. The CDR3 nucleotides read TGTGCCAGCAGTGAAATTCGGACAGTCAATGAAAAACTGTTTTTT.

The chain recombines TRBV7-2 with TRBJ2-7, with 10 nucleotides matching TRBD2. V lost 4 bases to trimming and J lost 0 bases; unmatched junction nucleotides: 3. CDR3 length: 15 residues. The germline gives CDR1 SGHTA, CDR2 FQGNSA. The DNA for the CDR3 is TGTGCCAGCAGCTCTTCTAGCGGGAGCTCCTACGAGCAGTACTTC. It is translated as CASSSSSGSSYEQYF. Complete variable domain (other parts from reference TRBV7-2 and TRBJ2-7): GAGVSQSPSNKVTEKGKDVELRCDPISGHTALYWYRQSLGQGLEFLIYFQGNSAPDKSGLPSDRFSAERTGGSVSTLTIQRTQQEDSAVYLCASSSSSGSSYEQYFGPGTRLTVT.

The chain links TRBV5-6 to TRBJ1-2; D is uncertain. The CDR3 sequence is 13 residues long. Germline CDR1 and CDR2: SGHDT and YYEEEE. The V end lost 0 bases, the J end lost 6 bases, and 9 bases lay between the germline ends. CDR3 in DNA: TGTGCCAGCAGCTTGGGAGGGTTTAATGGCTACACCTTC. Amino acids: CASSLGGFNGYTF.

V and J are TRBV7-3 and TRBJ2-1, with D perhaps TRBD1 or TRBD2 (5 bases each). Germline-derived CDR1 and CDR2 are SGHTA and FQGTGA. Trimming stripped 3 bases from V and 5 bases from J, with 17 bases between. CDR3 length: 16 amino acids. The CDR3 DNA is TGTGCCAGCAGCTTTATAGGCGGGTGGGGCCACAATGAGCAGTTCTTC. Encoded protein: CASSFIGGWGHNEQFF.

The chain uses TRBV20-1 and TRBJ1-4; TRBD1 is a possible D gene (5 bases). Germline V gene lookup returns CDR1 DFQATT and CDR2 SNEGSKA (reference sequence). The V and J ends lost 3 bases and 4 bases respectively, with 9 bases between them. CDR3 size: 13 residues. The CDR3 here is CSASLGHNEKLFF. The CDR3 bases are TGCAGTGCTAGTTTGGGGCATAATGAAAAACTGTTTTTT.

The J gene is TRBJ2-7, the V gene TRBV28; 9 bases line up with TRBD1. The V and J ends lost 5 bases and 3 bases, in that order; junction bases with no gene match: 2. The CDR3 sequence is 13 residues long. Germline assignment: CDR1 MDHEN and CDR2 SYDVKM. The CDR3 loop reads CASSRDRDYEQYF. CDR3 in DNA: TGTGCCAGCAGTCGGGACAGGGACTACGAGCAGTACTTC.

V and J are TRBV29-1 and TRBJ1-1; no firm D call. V was shortened by 3 bases and J by 11 bases, with 19 bases between the two germline ends. The CDR3 contains 13 residues. Per germline, CDR1 SQVTM and CDR2 ANQGSEA. In nucleotides, the CDR3 is TGCAGCGTTGACCCGAATAAAAAAACTGGGGCTTTCTTT. Its translation: CSVDPNKKTGAFF.

The chain is built from TRBV19 and TRBJ1-3; 7 bases line up with TRBD1. The germline CDR1 and CDR2 sequences are LNHDA and SQIVND (reference sequence). The CDR3 is 14 amino acids. J gave up 0 bases and V 10 bases, and 6 bases lay outside the gene matches. CDR3 residues: CATRTGNSGNTIYF. DNA of the CDR3: TGTGCCACCCGGACAGGAAACTCTGGAAACACCATATATTTT.

This chain connects TRBV4-1 to TRBJ1-4; D gene unclear. There are 16 residues in the CDR3. Per germline, CDR1 MGHRA and CDR2 YSYEKL. Trimming took off 3 bases at V and 8 bases at J, with 19 bases between the two ends. The CDR3, as DNA: TGCGCCAGCAGCCAGGACGTATTATCTCCCAGGGAAAAACTGTTTTTT. It codes for CASSQDVLSPREKLFF.

This clone was found a few times. The rearrangement uses TRBV2 and TRBJ1-6, with TRBD1 matching over 7 bases. With 6 bases clipped from V and 6 bases from J, the junction kept 23 bases outside the gene matches. There are 20 residues in the CDR3. Germline values: CDR1 SNHLY, CDR2 FYNNEI. CDR3 region: CASRGPKDRRIPPLNSPLHF. The CDR3 nucleotides are TGTGCCAGCAGGGGGCCCAAGGACAGGAGGATTCCCCCCCTTAATTCACCCCTCCACTTT. The full variable domain, in which reference TRBV2 and TRBJ1-6 provide the parts outside the CDR3, is EPEVTQTPSHQVTQMGQEVILRCVPISNHLYFYWYRQILGQKVEFLVSFYNNEISEKSEIFDDQFSVERPDGSNFTLKIRSTKLEDSAMYFCASRGPKDRRIPPLNSPLHFGNGTRLTVT.

This clone was recorded once. The V gene is TRBV10-3, the J gene TRBJ2-1; D remains unclear. CDR3 length equals 11 residues. V was shortened by 4 bases and J by 8 bases, with 6 bases between the two germline ends. The germline V gene encodes CDR1 ENHRY and CDR2 SYGVKD. CDR3 nucleotides: TGTGCCATCAGTGCGGGCGATGAGCAGTTCTTC. It yields the protein CAISAGDEQFF.

This clone has a handful of counts. The rearrangement links TRBV5-1 to TRBJ2-1; D ambiguous. Germline CDR1 and CDR2: SGHRS and YFSETQ. V gave up 7 bases and J gave up 0 bases, with 14 bases separating them. The CDR3 is made up of 15 amino acids. CDR3 amino acids: CASASVPTSYNEQFF. The CDR3 DNA follows: TGCGCCAGCGCCTCAGTCCCGACCTCCTACAATGAGCAGTTCTTC.